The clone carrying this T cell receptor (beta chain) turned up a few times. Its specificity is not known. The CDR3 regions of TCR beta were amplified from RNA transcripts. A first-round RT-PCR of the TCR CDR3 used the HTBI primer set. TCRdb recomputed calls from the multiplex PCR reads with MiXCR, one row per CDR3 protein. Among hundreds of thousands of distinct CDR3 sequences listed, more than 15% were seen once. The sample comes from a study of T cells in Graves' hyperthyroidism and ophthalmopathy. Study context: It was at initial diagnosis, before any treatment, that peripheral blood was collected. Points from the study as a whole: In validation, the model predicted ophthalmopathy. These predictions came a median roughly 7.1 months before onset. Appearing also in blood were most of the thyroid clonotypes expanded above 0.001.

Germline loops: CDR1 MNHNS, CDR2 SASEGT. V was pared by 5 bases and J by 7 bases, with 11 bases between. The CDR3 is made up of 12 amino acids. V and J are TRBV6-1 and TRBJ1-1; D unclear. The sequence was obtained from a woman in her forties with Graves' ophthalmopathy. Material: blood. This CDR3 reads CASSWMSDEAFF. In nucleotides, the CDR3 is TGTGCCAGCAGTTGGATGTCGGATGAAGCTTTCTTT.